This T cell receptor (beta chain) came from a study of blood T cell repertoires in COVID-19. Looking at the study overall: Collection of acute and convalescent COVID-19 samples took place in the United States, Italy and Spain. Sources were T cells, B-cell-depleted T cells, or PBMCs; the material itself was cDNA or gDNA.

J lost 3 bases, V lost 3 bases, and 4 bases had no gene match. This CDR3 region has 15 residues. Germline V gene sequence: CDR1 SEHNR, CDR2 FQNEAQ (reference sequence). This clone was counted once. Original handling: Estimates of nucleated cell counts were drawn from the amplification of reference gene primers. Data came from immunoSEQ multiplex PCR; TCRdb stores just in-frame clones and leaves some out. V, J and clone size are those of that table, while D and trimming were read from the DNA. There are over 120,000 clones in the sample; around 83% occur only once, and under 9.5% lies in the top ten. Sequencing was carried out using PBMCs or T cells enriched from blood (not recorded which). The origin of this receptor is a man aged 50 to 59 who had recovered from COVID-19. The chain carries TRBV7-9 and TRBJ2-3; 9 bases match TRBD2. The CDR3 sequence is CASSLGAGGTDTQYF. DNA of the CDR3: TGTGCCAGCAGCTTGGGAGCGGGGGGAACAGATACGCAGTATTTT.